Shown below are 8 T cell receptor beta chains from a single sample sequenced in a study of radiotherapy plus CTLA-4 blockade in lung cancer. The method was immunoSEQ multiplex PCR; TCRdb's version includes in-frame clones alone and lacks a portion of them. The table records about 66,000 clones, over 80% of them present only once. The sample in question was peripheral blood, obtained from a patient treated with radiotherapy plus ipilimumab. These TCRs come from a human donor with non-small cell lung cancer who had a partial response to radiotherapy plus ipilimumab.

The rearrangement joins TRBV27 to TRBJ2-4; D is unresolved. CDR1 and CDR2 (germline): MNHEY, SMNVEV (reference sequence). Trimming took off 4 bases at V and 2 bases at J, with 9 bases between the two ends. The CDR3 totals 14 residues. The chain's CDR3 is CASSSPLSKNIQYF. The DNA of the CDR3 is TGTGCCAGCAGTTCCCCCCTGTCCAAAAACATTCAGTACTTC.

The chain employs TRBV7-2 and TRBJ2-5; 7 nucleotides align to TRBD2. The V and J ends lost 1 base and 5 bases, in that order; junction bases with no gene match: 4. The CDR3 runs to 14 residues. CDR1 is SGHTA, CDR2 FQGNSA, per germline. CDR3 region: CASSLGVGGETQYF. The CDR3 DNA follows: TGTGCCAGCAGCTTAGGGGTGGGGGGGGAGACCCAGTACTTC.

This chain links TRBV5-1 with TRBJ1-3, with D perhaps matching TRBD1 (5 bases). V was trimmed by 0 bases and J by 0 bases, leaving 13 bases between them. Germline values: CDR1 SGHRS, CDR2 YFSETQ. There are 17 residues in the CDR3. The CDR3 DNA sequence: TGCGCCAGCAGCTTGGGAGGGAGGGGAAGCTCTGGAAACACCATATATTTT. This translates into CASSLGGRGSSGNTIYF.

V and J are TRBV4-1 and TRBJ2-1, with 15 bases identical to TRBD2. Germline V gene data show CDR1 as MGHRA and CDR2 as YSYEKL. The length of the CDR3 is 17 residues. The trim removed 1 base at V and 7 bases at J, leaving 5 bases unmatched. CDR3 nucleotides: TGCGCCAGCAGCCAAGGGGGGACTAGCGGGAGGACAAATGAGCAGTTCTTC. Its protein is CASSQGGTSGRTNEQFF.

V usage is TRBV5-5 and J usage is TRBJ1-2; TRBD1 might be the D (6 bases). Germline CDR1 SGHKS, CDR2 YYEKEE (reference sequence). This CDR3 is built from 14 residues. V was shortened by 5 bases and J by 4 bases, with 15 bases between the two germline ends. CDR3 in amino acids: CASRSGQTTYGYTF. CDR3 sequence (DNA): TGTGCCAGCAGGTCAGGACAGACTACCTATGGCTACACCTTC.

This clone was found once. This sequence joins TRBV9 and TRBJ2-7; 8 bases fit TRBD2. The germline V gene encodes CDR1 SGDLS and CDR2 YYNGEE. The CDR3 is made up of 15 amino acids. The trim removed 4 bases at V and 4 bases at J, leaving 10 bases unmatched. The CDR3 coding sequence is TGTGCCAGCAGCCGCAGGGATAGCGGGAATTACGAGCAGTACTTC. Translation gives CASSRRDSGNYEQYF.

The chain employs TRBV25-1 and TRBJ2-1, with 7 bases matching TRBD1. The V and J ends lost 4 bases and 12 bases, in that order; junction bases with no gene match: 6. Germline V gene data show CDR1 as MGHDK and CDR2 as SYGVNS. The CDR3 spans 12 residues. In DNA, the CDR3 is TGTGCCAGCAGTGCCCGACAGGGCGGGCAGTTCTTC. Translation: CASSARQGGQFF.

This chain uses TRBV9 with TRBJ2-2; the D gene is possibly TRBD1 (6 bases). From germline, CDR1 is SGDLS and CDR2 YYNGEE. This CDR3 comprises 14 residues. V was shortened by 6 bases and J by 2 bases, with 11 bases between the two germline ends. Written as DNA, the CDR3 is TGTGCCAGCACCCGGACAGCCAACACCGGGGAGCTGTTTTTT. Protein: CASTRTANTGELFF.